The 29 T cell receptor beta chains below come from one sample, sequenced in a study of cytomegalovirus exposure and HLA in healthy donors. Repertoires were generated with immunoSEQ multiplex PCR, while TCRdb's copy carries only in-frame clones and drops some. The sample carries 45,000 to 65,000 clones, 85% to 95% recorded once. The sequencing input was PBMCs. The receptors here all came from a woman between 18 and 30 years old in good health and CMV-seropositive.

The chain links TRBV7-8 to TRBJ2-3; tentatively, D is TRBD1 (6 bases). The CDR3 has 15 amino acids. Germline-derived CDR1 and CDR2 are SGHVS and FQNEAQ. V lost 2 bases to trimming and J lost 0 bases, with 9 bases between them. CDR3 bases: TGTGCCAGCAGCTTATCGGGACATAGCACAGATACGCAGTATTTT. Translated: CASSLSGHSTDTQYF.

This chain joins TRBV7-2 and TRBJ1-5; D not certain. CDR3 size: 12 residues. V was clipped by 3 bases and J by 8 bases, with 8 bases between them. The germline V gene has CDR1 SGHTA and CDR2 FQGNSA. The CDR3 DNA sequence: TGTGCCAGCAGCTTTCCGGGAAAGCCCCAGCATTTT. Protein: CASSFPGKPQHF.

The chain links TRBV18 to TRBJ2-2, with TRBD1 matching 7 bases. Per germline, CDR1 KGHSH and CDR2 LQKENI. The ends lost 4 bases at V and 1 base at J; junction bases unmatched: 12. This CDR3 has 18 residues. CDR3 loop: CASSLLRSDRRNTGELFF. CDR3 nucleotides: TGTGCCAGCTCACTACTTAGATCGGACAGGAGGAACACCGGGGAGCTGTTTTTT.

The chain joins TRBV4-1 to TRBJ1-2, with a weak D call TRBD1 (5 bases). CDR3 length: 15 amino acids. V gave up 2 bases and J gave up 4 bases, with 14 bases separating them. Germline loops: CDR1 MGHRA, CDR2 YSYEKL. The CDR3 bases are TGCGCCAGCAGCCAACCCAGACAGTTCCGCTATGGCTACACCTTC. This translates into CASSQPRQFRYGYTF.

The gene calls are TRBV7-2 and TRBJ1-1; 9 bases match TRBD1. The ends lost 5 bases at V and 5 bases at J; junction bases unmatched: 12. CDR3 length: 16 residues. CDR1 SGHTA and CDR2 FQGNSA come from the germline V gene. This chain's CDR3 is CASSSRDRVSGTEAFF. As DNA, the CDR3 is TGTGCCAGCAGCAGCCGGGACAGGGTTTCGGGAACTGAAGCTTTCTTT.

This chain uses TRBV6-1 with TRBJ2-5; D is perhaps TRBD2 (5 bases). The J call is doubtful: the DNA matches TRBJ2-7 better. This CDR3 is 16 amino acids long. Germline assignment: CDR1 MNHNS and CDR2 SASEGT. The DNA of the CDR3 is TGTGCCAGCAGTGAAGCGATCCGGGATCCCTTGGACGAGCAGTACTTC. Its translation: CASSEAIRDPLDEQYF.

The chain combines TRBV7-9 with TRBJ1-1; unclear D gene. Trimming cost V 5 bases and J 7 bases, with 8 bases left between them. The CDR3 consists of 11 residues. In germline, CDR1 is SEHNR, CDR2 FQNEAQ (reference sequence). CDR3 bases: TGTGCCAGCAGCCGAGGGCTTGAAGCTTTCTTT. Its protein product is CASSRGLEAFF.

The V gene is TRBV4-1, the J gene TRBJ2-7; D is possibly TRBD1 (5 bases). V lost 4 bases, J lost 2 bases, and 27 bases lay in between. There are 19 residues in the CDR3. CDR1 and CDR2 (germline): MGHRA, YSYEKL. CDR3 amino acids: CASSLLGLATTYGTYEQYF. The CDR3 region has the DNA TGCGCCAGCAGCCTTCTGGGGCTCGCTACGACCTATGGGACCTACGAGCAGTACTTC.

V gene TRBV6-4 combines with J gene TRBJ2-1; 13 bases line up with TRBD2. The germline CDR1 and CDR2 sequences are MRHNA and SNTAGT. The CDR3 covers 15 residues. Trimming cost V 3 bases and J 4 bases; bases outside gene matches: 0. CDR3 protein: CASSELAGGYNEQFF. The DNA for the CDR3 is TGTGCCAGCAGTGAACTAGCGGGGGGGTACAATGAGCAGTTCTTC.

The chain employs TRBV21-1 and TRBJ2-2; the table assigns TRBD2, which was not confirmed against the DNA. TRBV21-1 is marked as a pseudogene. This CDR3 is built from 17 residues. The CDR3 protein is CASSKASGTNLPGELFF. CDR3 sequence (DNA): TGTGCCAGCAGCAAAGCCTCCGGGACTAATCTCCCCGGGGAGCTGTTTTTT.

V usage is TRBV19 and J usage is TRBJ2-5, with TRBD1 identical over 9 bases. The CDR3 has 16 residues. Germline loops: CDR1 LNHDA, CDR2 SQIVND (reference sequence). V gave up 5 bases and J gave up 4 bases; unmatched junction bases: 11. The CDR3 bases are TGTGCCAGTAGTTTGGATTTTCCGACAGGGGGAGAGACCCAGTACTTC. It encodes CASSLDFPTGGETQYF.

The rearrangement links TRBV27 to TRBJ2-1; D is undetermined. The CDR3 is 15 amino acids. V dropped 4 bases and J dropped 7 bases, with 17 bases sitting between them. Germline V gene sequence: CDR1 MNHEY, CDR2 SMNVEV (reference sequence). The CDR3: CASSYRSPTVNEQFF. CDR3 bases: TGTGCCAGCAGTTATAGATCCCCTACGGTTAATGAGCAGTTCTTC.

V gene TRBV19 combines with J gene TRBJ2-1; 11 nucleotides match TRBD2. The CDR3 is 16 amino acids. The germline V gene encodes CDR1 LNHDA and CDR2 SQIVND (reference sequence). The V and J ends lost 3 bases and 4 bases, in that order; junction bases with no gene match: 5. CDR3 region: CASSIVRTSGYNEQFF. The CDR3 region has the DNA TGTGCCAGTAGTATCGTTCGGACTAGCGGGTACAATGAGCAGTTCTTC.

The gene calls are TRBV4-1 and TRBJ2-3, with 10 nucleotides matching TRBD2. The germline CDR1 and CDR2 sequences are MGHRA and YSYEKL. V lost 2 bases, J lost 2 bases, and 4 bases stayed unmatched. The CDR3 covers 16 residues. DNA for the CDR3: TGCGCCAGCAGCCAATCTACTAGCGGGAACACAGATACGCAGTATTTT. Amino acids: CASSQSTSGNTDTQYF.

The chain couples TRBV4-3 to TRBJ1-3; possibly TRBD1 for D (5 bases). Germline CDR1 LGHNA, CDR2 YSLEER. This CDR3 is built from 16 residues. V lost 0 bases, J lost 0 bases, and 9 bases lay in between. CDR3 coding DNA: TGCGCCAGCAGCCAAGAGGGGCCGGGCTCTGGAAACACCATATATTTT. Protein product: CASSQEGPGSGNTIYF.

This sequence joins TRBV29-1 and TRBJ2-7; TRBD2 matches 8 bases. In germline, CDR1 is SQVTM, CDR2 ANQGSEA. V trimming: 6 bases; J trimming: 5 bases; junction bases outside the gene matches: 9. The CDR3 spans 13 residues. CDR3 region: CSVAPGGSDEQYF. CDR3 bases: TGCAGCGTCGCCCCGGGGGGGTCCGACGAGCAGTACTTC.

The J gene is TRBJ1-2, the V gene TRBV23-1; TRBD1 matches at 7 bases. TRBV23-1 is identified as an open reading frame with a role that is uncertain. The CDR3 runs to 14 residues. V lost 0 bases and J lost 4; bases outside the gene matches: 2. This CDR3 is CASSQSGQLYGYTF. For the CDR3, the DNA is TGCGCCAGCAGTCAATCGGGACAGCTCTATGGCTACACCTTC.

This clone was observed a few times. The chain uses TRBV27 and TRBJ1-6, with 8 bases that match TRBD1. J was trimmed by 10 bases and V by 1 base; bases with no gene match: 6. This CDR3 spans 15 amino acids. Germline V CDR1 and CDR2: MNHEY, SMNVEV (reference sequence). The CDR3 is CASSLLAGGRSPLHF. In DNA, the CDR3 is TGTGCCAGCAGTTTATTGGCAGGGGGCAGATCACCCCTCCACTTT.

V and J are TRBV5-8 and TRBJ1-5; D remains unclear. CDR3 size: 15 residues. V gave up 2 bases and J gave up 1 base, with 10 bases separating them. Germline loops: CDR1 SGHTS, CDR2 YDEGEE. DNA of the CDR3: TGTGCCAGCAGCTTCGGAGGGTTGAGCAATCAGCCCCAGCATTTT. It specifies CASSFGGLSNQPQHF.

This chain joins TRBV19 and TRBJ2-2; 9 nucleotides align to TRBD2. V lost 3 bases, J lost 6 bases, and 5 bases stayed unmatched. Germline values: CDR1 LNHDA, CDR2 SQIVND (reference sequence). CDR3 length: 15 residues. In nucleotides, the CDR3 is TGTGCCAGTAGTATCTCTCGCGGGGGGGCCGGGGAGCTGTTTTTT. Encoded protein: CASSISRGGAGELFF.

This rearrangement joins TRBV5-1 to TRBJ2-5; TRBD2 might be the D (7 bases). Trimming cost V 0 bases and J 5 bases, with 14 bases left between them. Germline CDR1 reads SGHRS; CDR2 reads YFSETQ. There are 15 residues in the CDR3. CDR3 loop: CASSLVAGAGETQYF. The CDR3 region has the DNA TGCGCCAGCAGCTTGGTTGCGGGGGCGGGGGAGACCCAGTACTTC.

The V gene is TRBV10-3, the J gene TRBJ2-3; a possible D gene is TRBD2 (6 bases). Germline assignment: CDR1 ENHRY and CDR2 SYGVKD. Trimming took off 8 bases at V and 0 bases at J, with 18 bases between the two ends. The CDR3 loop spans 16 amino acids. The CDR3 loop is CAIAGGQGPSTDTQYF. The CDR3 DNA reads TGTGCCATCGCAGGAGGGCAGGGACCGAGCACAGATACGCAGTATTTT.

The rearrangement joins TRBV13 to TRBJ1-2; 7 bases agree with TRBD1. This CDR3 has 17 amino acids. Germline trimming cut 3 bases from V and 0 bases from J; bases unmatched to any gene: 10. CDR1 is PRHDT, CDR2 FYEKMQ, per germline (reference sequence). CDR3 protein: CASSFHRGGQANYGYTF. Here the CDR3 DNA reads TGTGCCAGCAGCTTCCACCGAGGGGGCCAAGCTAACTATGGCTACACCTTC.

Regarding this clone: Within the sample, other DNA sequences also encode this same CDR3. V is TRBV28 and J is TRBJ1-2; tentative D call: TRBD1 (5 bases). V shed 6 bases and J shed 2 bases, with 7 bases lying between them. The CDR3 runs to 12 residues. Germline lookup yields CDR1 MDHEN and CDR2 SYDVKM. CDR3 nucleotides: TGTGCCAGCAGCACAGGCAACTATGGCTACACCTTC. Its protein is CASSTGNYGYTF.

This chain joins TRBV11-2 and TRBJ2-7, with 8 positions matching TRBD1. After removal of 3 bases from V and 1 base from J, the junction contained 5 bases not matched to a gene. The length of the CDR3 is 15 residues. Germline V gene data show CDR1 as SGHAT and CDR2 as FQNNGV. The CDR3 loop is CASSFDRGLSYEQYF. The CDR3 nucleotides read TGTGCCAGCAGCTTTGACAGGGGTTTATCCTACGAGCAGTACTTC.

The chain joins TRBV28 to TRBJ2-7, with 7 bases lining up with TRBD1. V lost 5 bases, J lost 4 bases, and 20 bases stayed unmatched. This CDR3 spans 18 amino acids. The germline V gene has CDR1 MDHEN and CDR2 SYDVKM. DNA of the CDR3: TGTGCCAGCAGTGGTTTCGACAGGGAATTCGTAAGTTTTTACGAGCAGTACTTC. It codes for CASSGFDREFVSFYEQYF.

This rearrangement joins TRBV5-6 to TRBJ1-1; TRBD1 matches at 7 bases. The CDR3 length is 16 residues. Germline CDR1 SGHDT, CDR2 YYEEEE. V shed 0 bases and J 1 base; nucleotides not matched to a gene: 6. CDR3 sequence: CASSLAWQGENTEAFF. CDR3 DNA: TGTGCCAGCAGCTTGGCGTGGCAGGGGGAGAACACTGAAGCTTTCTTT.

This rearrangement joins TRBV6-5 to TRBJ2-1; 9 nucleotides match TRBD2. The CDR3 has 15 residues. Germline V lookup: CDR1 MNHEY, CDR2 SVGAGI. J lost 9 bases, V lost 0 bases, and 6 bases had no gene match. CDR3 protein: CASSYSMGLAGEQFF. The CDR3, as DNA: TGTGCCAGCAGTTACTCGATGGGACTAGCCGGTGAGCAGTTCTTC.

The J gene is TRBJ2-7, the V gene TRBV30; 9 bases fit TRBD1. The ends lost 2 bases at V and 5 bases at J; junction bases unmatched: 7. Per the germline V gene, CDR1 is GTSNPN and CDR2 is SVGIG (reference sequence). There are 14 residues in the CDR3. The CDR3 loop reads CAWSTWTGEDEQYF. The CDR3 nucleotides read TGTGCCTGGAGTACCTGGACAGGGGAGGACGAGCAGTACTTC.